This entry lists 32 T cell receptor beta chains sequenced from one sample in a study of vaccination effects on CD4 cells after COVID-19. These receptors have no identified antigens. The ViraFEST assay expanded antigen-specific CD4+ T cells with viral peptide pools before sequencing. Scientists isolated CD4+ T cells after a roughly 9-day culture period ended. Of the BNT162b2 and mRNA-1273 vaccines, participants received two doses of one or the other. Clones were read by immunoSEQ multiplex PCR, and TCRdb kept only the in-frame ones, dropping some. This sample yields nearly 30,000 clones, of which around 86% are seen a single time; around 5.9% belongs to the top ten. Sequencing used CD4+ T cells from PBMCs cultured with SARS-CoV-2 spike peptides, obtained after COVID-19 vaccination. Receptors were obtained from a human donor who received a COVID-19 vaccine. Some clones in this sample may be carry-over from other donors' samples.

The V call is TRBV5-5, the J call TRBJ2-7; a weak D match, TRBD2 (5 bases). The CDR3 is 13 amino acids. Looked up from germline, CDR1 is SGHKS and CDR2 is YYEKEE (reference sequence). Deletions cut 2 bases from V and 7 bases from J, with 13 bases between. The CDR3 DNA is TGTGCCAGCAGCTTCTCCGAGGGTCTGGAGCAGTACGTC. This encodes CASSFSEGLEQYV.

This clone was seen a single time. V and J are TRBV5-8 and TRBJ1-6; D call uncertain. Per the germline V gene, CDR1 is SGHTS and CDR2 is YDEGEE. The CDR3 runs 15 residues. Between the trimmed V and J ends, which lost 4 bases and 7 bases, there was a span of 15 bases. The CDR3 nucleotides read TGTGCCAGCAGCCGATCGTGGCAGGCCAATTCACCCCTCCACTTT. As protein: CASSRSWQANSPLHF.

V and J are TRBV7-2 and TRBJ1-2; D call uncertain. Per the germline V gene, CDR1 is SGHTA and CDR2 is FQGNSA. V lost 3 bases, J lost 0 bases, and 8 bases lay in between. CDR3 length: 14 residues. CDR3 DNA sequence: TGTGCCAGCAGCTTCGGTAGGGCTAACTATGGCTACACCTTC. It codes for CASSFGRANYGYTF.

This clone has a single count. This chain joins TRBV7-2 and TRBJ2-3; D is undetermined. V lost 2 bases to trimming and J lost 0 bases, with 6 bases between them. CDR1 and CDR2 (germline): SGHTA, FQGNSA. This CDR3 has 14 amino acids. CDR3 loop: CASSLLTSTDTQYF. As DNA, the CDR3 is TGTGCCAGCAGCTTACTAACTAGCACAGATACGCAGTATTTT.

This chain uses TRBV6-4 with TRBJ1-1; D gene unclear. This CDR3 is built from 14 residues. The V end lost 1 base, the J end lost 1 base, and 7 bases lay between the germline ends. The germline V gene encodes CDR1 MRHNA and CDR2 SNTAGT. Here the CDR3 reads CASSDCYRNTEAFF. DNA for the CDR3: TGTGCCAGCAGTGACTGCTACAGGAACACTGAAGCTTTCTTT.

CDR3 bases: TGTGCCACCAGTGACACTAGCGGGGCTCGCGATGAGCAGTTCTTC. It encodes CATSDTSGARDEQFF. The chain couples TRBV24-1 to TRBJ2-1; the match to TRBD2 covers 10 bases. From germline, CDR1 is KGHDR and CDR2 SFDVKD. This CDR3 has 15 residues. Trimming removed 4 bases from V and 8 bases from J; junction bases left unmatched: 7.

V is TRBV5-6 and J is TRBJ1-6; D gene ambiguous. With 1 base removed from V and 5 bases from J, the gap between germline ends came to 7 bases. The length of the CDR3 is 14 residues. Germline CDR1 is SGHDT and CDR2 is YYEEEE. CDR3 nucleotide sequence: TGTGCCAGCAGCTTGACATGGGATAATTCACCCCTCCACTTT. Encoded protein: CASSLTWDNSPLHF.

The chain employs TRBV6-5 and TRBJ2-3; TRBD2 matches at 13 bases. Germline loops: CDR1 MNHEY, CDR2 SVGAGI. After removal of 4 bases from V and 0 bases from J, the junction contained 1 base not matched to a gene. The CDR3 is made up of 16 amino acids. CDR3 sequence: CASSWTSGGSTDTQYF. The CDR3 bases are TGTGCCAGCAGTTGGACTAGCGGGGGAAGCACAGATACGCAGTATTTT.

This chain connects TRBV7-2 to TRBJ2-5, with 8 bases lining up with TRBD1. This CDR3 has 15 residues. Germline lookup yields CDR1 SGHTA and CDR2 FQGNSA. The J segment lost 5 bases and the V segment lost 4 bases, leaving 9 bases of the junction unmatched. DNA of the CDR3: TGTGCCAGCAGCTCCCAACAGGGGGGCCGGGAGACCCAGTACTTC. It specifies CASSSQQGGRETQYF.

This clone was observed a few times. The chain joins TRBV7-9 to TRBJ1-2, with 9 bases lining up with TRBD1. The length of the CDR3 is 12 residues. CDR1 and CDR2 from the germline V gene are SEHNR and FQNEAQ (reference sequence). V dropped 5 bases and J dropped 8; count of bases not matched to a gene: 3. CDR3 region: CASSRTGEGYTF. The CDR3 region has the DNA TGTGCCAGCAGCCGGACAGGGGAAGGCTACACCTTC.

The chain employs TRBV10-1 and TRBJ2-3; D possibly corresponds to TRBD2 (5 bases). Trimming cost V 6 bases and J 0 bases, with 19 bases left between them. Looked up from germline, CDR1 is WNHNN and CDR2 is SYGVQD (reference sequence). This CDR3 region has 17 residues. CDR3 nucleotides: TGCGCCAGCAGCGCCCGGTTAGGCAGCGGAAGCACAGATACGCAGTATTTT. Its translation: CASSARLGSGSTDTQYF.

The chain has TRBV6-5 and TRBJ1-3, with D hard to call. V gave up 2 bases and J gave up 4 bases, with 6 bases separating them. The CDR3 has 13 residues. Germline V gene sequence: CDR1 MNHEY, CDR2 SVGAGI. The CDR3 region is CASSYGAGNTIYF. The DNA of the CDR3 is TGTGCCAGCAGTTACGGTGCGGGAAACACCATATATTTT.

This chain's CDR3 is CASSIRLQAGGGTDTQYF. The CDR3 DNA follows: TGTGCCAGCAGCATAAGACTCCAAGCGGGGGGAGGAACAGATACGCAGTATTTT. The genes are TRBV5-4 and TRBJ2-3; 9 nucleotides line up with TRBD2. Germline loops: CDR1 SGHNT, CDR2 YYREEE (reference sequence). Trimming took 4 bases from V and 3 from J; bases not matched to a gene: 15. The CDR3 contains 18 residues.

The chain combines TRBV3-1 (or the pseudogene TRBV3-2) with TRBJ2-1; TRBD1 or TRBD2 may be the D gene (6 bases each). The germline V and J ends were trimmed by 0 bases and 0 bases, with 24 bases remaining between them. The CDR3 consists of 21 residues. Per germline, CDR1 LGHDT and CDR2 YNNKEL (reference sequence). The chain's CDR3 is CASSQEARVGGLKSSYNEQFF. The CDR3 DNA reads TGTGCCAGCAGCCAAGAGGCTCGGGTGGGGGGCCTTAAGAGCTCCTACAATGAGCAGTTCTTC.

This clone has just a few counts. The genes are TRBV5-6 and TRBJ1-3; weak D call: TRBD1 (6 bases). Germline assignment: CDR1 SGHDT and CDR2 YYEEEE. Between the trimmed V and J ends, which lost 4 bases and 0 bases, there was a span of 14 bases. The CDR3 has 16 residues. CDR3 loop: CASSPTTGRSGNTIYF. The CDR3 DNA reads as TGTGCCAGCAGCCCTACGACAGGACGCTCTGGAAACACCATATATTTT.

This clone appeared a single time. The chain links TRBV6-5 to TRBJ2-1; tentative D call: TRBD1 (6 bases). Per germline, CDR1 MNHEY and CDR2 SVGAGI. The CDR3 consists of 13 residues. The V gene lost 2 bases and the J gene lost 8 bases, with 10 bases spanning the gap. The CDR3 DNA follows: TGTGCCAGCAGTTACCTACAGGGCTATGAGCAGTTCTTC. Residues: CASSYLQGYEQFF.

V usage is TRBV30 and J usage is TRBJ1-4; D is unclear. This CDR3 contains 16 residues. The germline V gene has CDR1 GTSNPN and CDR2 SVGIG (reference sequence). Trimming took off 0 bases at V and 6 bases at J, with 17 bases between the two ends. CDR3 nucleotides: TGTGCCTGGAGTGTACTTTATTCGCGGGAGGATGAAAAACTGTTTTTT. Its translation: CAWSVLYSREDEKLFF.

The chain uses TRBV5-1 and TRBJ2-2; TRBD2 aligns across 9 bases. Trimming removed 4 bases from V and 5 bases from J; junction bases left unmatched: 6. Germline CDR1 SGHRS, CDR2 YFSETQ. The CDR3 has 15 residues. CDR3 coding DNA: TGCGCCAGCAGCCCCGGGACTAGCAATACCGGGGAGCTGTTTTTT. This gives the protein CASSPGTSNTGELFF.

V usage is TRBV7-2 and J usage is TRBJ1-1; D uncertain. V was pared by 5 bases and J by 11 bases, with 12 bases between. CDR3 size: 11 residues. CDR1 is SGHTA and CDR2 is FQGNSA in the germline V gene. The CDR3 nucleotides read TGTGCCAGCAGCCTAGGGAGGGTGGCTTTCTTT. Encoded protein: CASSLGRVAFF.

This clone was seen only once. The chain is built from TRBV7-3 and TRBJ2-4; D is tentatively TRBD1 or TRBD2 (5 bases each). The V gene's germline CDR1 is SGHTA and CDR2 FQGTGA. This CDR3 comprises 14 residues. Trimming left V 5 bases short and J 2 bases short, with 10 bases between. In DNA form, the CDR3 reads TGTGCCAGCAGCGAGGGGCCGACCAAAAACATTCAGTACTTC. Translated, it gives CASSEGPTKNIQYF.

J is TRBJ2-5 and V is TRBV5-1, with a weak D call TRBD1 (6 bases). V was clipped by 0 bases and J by 1 base, with 13 bases between them. From germline, CDR1 is SGHRS and CDR2 YFSETQ. The CDR3 runs to 16 residues. The CDR3 sequence is CASSLGQGISQETQYF. In nucleotides, the CDR3 is TGCGCCAGCAGCTTGGGTCAGGGGATTTCCCAAGAGACCCAGTACTTC.

As regards this clone: Other DNA sequences within the sample encode an identical CDR3. This chain connects TRBV10-3 to TRBJ2-2, with unresolved D. The CDR3 contains 14 residues. Germline CDR1 is ENHRY and CDR2 is SYGVKD. V was pared by 0 bases and J by 2 bases, with 4 bases between. The CDR3 loop is CAISESGNTGELFF. The CDR3 DNA is TGTGCCATCAGTGAGTCGGGAAACACCGGGGAGCTGTTTTTT.

The chain links TRBV7-2 to TRBJ2-3; TRBD2 matches 9 bases. The CDR3 length is 14 residues. The V gene end was trimmed by 5 bases and the J gene end by 4 bases; junction bases not matched to a gene: 4. Germline V gene data show CDR1 as SGHTA and CDR2 as FQGNSA. The CDR3 spells CASSLGLASDTQYF. In DNA form, the CDR3 reads TGTGCCAGCAGCCTGGGACTAGCATCAGATACGCAGTATTTT.

The gene calls are TRBV4-3 and TRBJ2-2; 8 nucleotides line up with TRBD1. The J segment lost 0 bases and the V segment lost 5 bases, leaving 2 bases of the junction unmatched. The germline CDR1 and CDR2 sequences are LGHNA and YSLEER. The CDR3 covers 15 residues. This CDR3 is CASSLQGANTGELFF. Written as DNA, the CDR3 is TGCGCCAGCAGCTTACAGGGGGCGAACACCGGGGAGCTGTTTTTT.

The chain carries TRBV6-4 and TRBJ1-1; TRBD1 might be the D (5 bases). V was cut by 0 bases and J by 5 bases, with 13 bases left in between. This CDR3 comprises 15 residues. CDR1 and CDR2 (germline): MRHNA, SNTAGT. The CDR3 loop is CASSDSGQGLTEAFF. The CDR3 nucleotides read TGTGCCAGCAGTGACTCGGGGCAGGGACTGACTGAAGCTTTCTTT.

This chain uses TRBV7-2 with TRBJ2-1, with 7 bases matching TRBD2. The ends lost 3 bases at V and 4 bases at J; junction bases unmatched: 6. This CDR3 spans 15 amino acids. The germline CDR1 and CDR2 sequences are SGHTA and FQGNSA. The CDR3 sequence: CASSFRRGDYNEQFF. In DNA, the CDR3 is TGTGCCAGCAGCTTTCGCCGGGGGGATTACAATGAGCAGTTCTTC.

The rearrangement uses TRBV18 and TRBJ2-5, with D unresolved. Deletions cut 3 bases from V and 1 base from J, with 6 bases between. Looked up from germline, CDR1 is KGHSH and CDR2 is LQKENI. CDR3 length equals 13 residues. The CDR3, as DNA: TGTGCCAGCTCACCGGGCAGCCAAGAGACCCAGTACTTC. It specifies CASSPGSQETQYF.

V and J are TRBV19 and TRBJ1-5; 7 nucleotides align to TRBD1. The CDR3 sequence is 15 residues long. With V trimmed by 6 bases and J by 3 bases, 8 bases remained unmatched. Per the germline V gene, CDR1 is LNHDA and CDR2 is SQIVND (reference sequence). CDR3 protein: CASSERTGLNQPQHF. Here the CDR3 DNA reads TGTGCCAGTAGCGAGCGGACAGGACTCAATCAGCCCCAGCATTTT.

The rearrangement joins TRBV7-3 to TRBJ2-5, with D hard to call. V lost 2 bases and J lost 3, with 7 bases in between. Germline CDR1 SGHTA, CDR2 FQGTGA. The CDR3 runs 13 residues. The DNA of the CDR3 is TGTGCCAGCAGCTTAGTGCGGAAAGAGACCCAGTACTTC. This gives the protein CASSLVRKETQYF.

This rearrangement joins TRBV19 to TRBJ2-5; a possible D gene is TRBD2 (5 bases). Germline CDR1 reads LNHDA; CDR2 reads SQIVND (reference sequence). The CDR3 covers 16 residues. The germline V and J ends were trimmed by 1 base and 6 bases, with 18 bases remaining between them. CDR3 in amino acids: CASSIVERSASKTQYF. The CDR3 nucleotides read TGTGCCAGTAGTATAGTCGAGCGGTCAGCGTCAAAGACCCAGTACTTC.

This clone has more than one count but fewer than ten. The V call is TRBV6-6, the J call TRBJ2-2, with TRBD2 as a possible D gene (6 bases). Germline lookup yields CDR1 MNHNY and CDR2 SVGAGI (reference sequence). Trimming left V 7 bases short and J 7 bases short, with 13 bases between. The length of the CDR3 is 13 residues. CDR3 coding DNA: TGTGCCAGCACACCAACAGCGGGCGGGGAGCTGTTTTTT. Its protein product is CASTPTAGGELFF.

The V and J genes are TRBV5-1 and TRBJ2-5; D not resolved. The CDR3 loop spans 16 amino acids. Trimming left V 0 bases short and J 5 bases short, with 17 bases between. The V gene's germline CDR1 is SGHRS and CDR2 YFSETQ. CDR3 nucleotides: TGCGCCAGCAGCTTGGCCCGCTTTAAAGGATCGGAGACCCAGTACTTC. Amino acid sequence: CASSLARFKGSETQYF.